This T cell receptor beta chain is from a study of T cell changes during pregnancy in multiple sclerosis. Repertoires were generated with immunoSEQ multiplex PCR, while TCRdb's copy carries only in-frame clones and drops some. The profile shows around 95,000 clones, about 90% of them singletons. V lost 6 bases and J lost 4; bases outside the gene matches: 12. The CDR3 contains 15 residues. CDR1 is KGHSH, CDR2 LQKENI, per germline. The receptor comes from a female donor in good health, enrolled as a control in a pregnancy study. The specimen was peripheral blood, collected after pregnancy. The rearrangement uses TRBV18 and TRBJ2-7; 7 positions match TRBD1. CDR3 in amino acids: CASSLLGQKSYEQYF. As DNA, the CDR3 is TGTGCCAGCTCTCTCCTGGGACAGAAGTCTTACGAGCAGTACTTC.